The rows below give T cell receptor beta chains drawn from one sample of a study of blood T cell repertoires in COVID-19. Sequencing was performed with immunoSEQ multiplex PCR; in TCRdb, only in-frame clones are kept and a portion is missing. The table lists about 64,000 clones, roughly two thirds of them singletons. Sequencing was done on a sample of PBMCs or T cells enriched from blood (not recorded which). All receptors come from a woman aged 55-75 years who had been exposed to COVID-19. Each CDR3 is given with its conserved first and last residue. Each record gives: V gene, J gene, clone size, CDR3 protein. Clone sizes are given selectively: once, few, many, or a class where the clone is expanded.

TRBV6-2/TRBV6-3	TRBJ1-1	NA	CASSHPQGLNTEAFF
TRBV4-3	TRBJ1-4	NA	CASSQGPGQGREKLFF
TRBV7-9	TRBJ1-2	few	CASSLGDRVIYGYTF
TRBV28	TRBJ2-1	NA	CASYPLVGTTYNEQFF
TRBV6-4	TRBJ2-7	NA	CASSDSIIQWSSYEQYF
TRBV19	TRBJ1-2	once	CATKVRGGYGYTF
TRBV27	TRBJ1-1	few	CASSGGQGWYTEAFF
TRBV10-1	TRBJ2-4	NA	CASRADATGGIQYF
TRBV5-1	TRBJ2-2	many	CASSLGAANTGELFF
TRBV7-9	TRBJ2-2	NA	CASSVSGSSGELFF
TRBV27	TRBJ2-5	NA	CASSKTGLAGEETQYF
TRBV19	TRBJ2-2	NA	CASSQDRNTGELFF
TRBV2	TRBJ1-2	NA	CASRSGTANYGYTF
TRBV28	TRBJ1-5	NA	CASTARGEIGQPQHF
TRBV20-1	TRBJ1-3	NA	CSASRDKPYSGNTIYF
TRBV5-6	TRBJ2-5	NA	CASSAGTQWGQETQYF
TRBV10-2	TRBJ2-1	NA	CASSESASGRAYNEQFF
TRBV4-2	TRBJ2-1	few	CASGGQGIHNEQFF
TRBV5-1	TRBJ2-1	NA	CASSWGTGGYNEQFF
TRBV30	TRBJ1-5	NA	CAWSVQQGNNQPQHF
TRBV28	TRBJ2-2	NA	CASRTGIGELFF
TRBV12-3/TRBV12-4	TRBJ1-1	NA	CASGWALNTEAFF
TRBV3-1/TRBV3-2	TRBJ1-5	NA	CASSQGRGSNQPQHF
TRBV29-1	TRBJ1-4	once	CSAGLGQGANEKLFF
TRBV5-1	TRBJ1-3	NA	CASSLGAGIGNTIYF
TRBV28	TRBJ1-2	NA	CASSGRGYTF
TRBV5-1	TRBJ1-1	NA	CASSVTGTGGTEAFF
TRBV30	TRBJ1-3	few	CAFRPPGGGNTIYF
TRBV5-1	TRBJ2-1	NA	CASSLALADNEQFF
TRBV9	TRBJ2-7	NA	CASSGGDRAVEQYF
TRBV3-1/TRBV3-2	TRBJ1-4	NA	CASSQDWANEKLFF
TRBV25-1	TRBJ1-3	few	CASSREVAGNTIYF
TRBV6-5	TRBJ1-1	NA	CASSRPTGNTEAFF
TRBV6-6	TRBJ2-2	NA	CASLSTGGTGELFF
TRBV2	TRBJ1-5	NA	CASRGMAGGFGQPQHF
TRBV7-9	TRBJ2-1	NA	CASSFSASNEQFF
TRBV2	TRBJ2-5	NA	CASRALAGQETQYF
TRBV5-1	TRBJ2-7	NA	CASSRGGGNYEQYF
TRBV18	TRBJ2-5	NA	CASSSRLAGGQETQYF
TRBV18	TRBJ2-7	NA	CASSLMGSTIYEQYF
TRBV7-2	TRBJ2-2	NA	CASSLGRDGELFF
TRBV6-4	TRBJ1-6	few	CASSVVCTLHF
TRBV27	TRBJ2-1	NA	CASSRGPPGQYNEQFF
TRBV14	TRBJ1-2	few	CASSVPGGIHGYTF
TRBV5-1	TRBJ2-3	NA	CASSRDFQQDTQYF
TRBV7-9	TRBJ2-7	NA	CASTKGGQGGDEQYF
TRBV7-9	TRBJ1-5	NA	CASSLDISNQPQHF
TRBV7-2	TRBJ2-2	NA	CASSLATGGGGELFF
TRBV5-1	TRBJ1-2	NA	CASSLAAGMGYTF
TRBV28	TRBJ1-2	NA	CASSQGDRAYGYTF
TRBV18	TRBJ1-1	NA	CASSRGRHQNTEAFF
TRBV5-3	TRBJ1-6	NA	CARKSGRYNSPLHF
TRBV12-5	TRBJ1-5	NA	CASGLTVDQPQHF